These 28 T cell receptor beta chains were sequenced from one sample in a study of identifying expanded T cells in peripheral blood. Profiled with immunoSEQ multiplex PCR; TCRdb holds only in-frame clones, not every one. The table includes roughly 120,000 clones, around 90% detected once. Sequenced: blood. All receptors derive from a person aged 18 to 75 in good health.

The chain carries TRBV7-9 and TRBJ1-2; D gene uncertain. Germline V lookup: CDR1 SEHNR, CDR2 FQNEAQ (reference sequence). Trimming cost V 1 base and J 0 bases, with 9 bases left between them. The CDR3 contains 15 residues. The CDR3 nucleotides are TGTGCCAGCAGCTTAGGGGCCGCTACTAACTATGGCTACACCTTC. Translated: CASSLGAATNYGYTF.

This rearrangement joins TRBV4-1 to TRBJ2-5; D is unresolved. Between the trimmed V and J ends, which lost 4 bases and 4 bases, there was a span of 16 bases. This CDR3 has 15 residues. CDR1 is MGHRA, CDR2 YSYEKL, per germline. The CDR3 DNA sequence: TGCGCCAGCAGCCCATTGAAGAACGGCCGAGAGACCCAGTACTTC. Amino acid sequence: CASSPLKNGRETQYF.

The chain recombines TRBV5-4 with TRBJ2-5, with 12 bases matching TRBD2. CDR3 length: 16 amino acids. Germline-derived CDR1 and CDR2 are SGHNT and YYREEE (reference sequence). V was pared by 3 bases and J by 7 bases, with 10 bases of the junction left unmatched. In nucleotides, the CDR3 is TGTGCCAGCAGCTCAAGGACTAGCGGGGTGGGAGGGACCCAGTACTTC. This codes for CASSSRTSGVGGTQYF.

The chain links TRBV29-1 to TRBJ2-1; 9 bases are shared with TRBD2. Germline-derived CDR1 and CDR2 are SQVTM and ANQGSEA. V trimming: 1 base; J trimming: 0 bases; junction bases outside the gene matches: 13. The CDR3 consists of 19 residues. This CDR3 reads CSVEGGVAGAGISYNEQFF. The CDR3 DNA follows: TGCAGCGTTGAAGGCGGGGTAGCGGGAGCGGGGATCTCCTACAATGAGCAGTTCTTC.

The chain links TRBV7-9 to TRBJ2-7, with TRBD2 identical over 8 bases. CDR1 and CDR2 (germline): SEHNR, FQNEAQ (reference sequence). V dropped 1 base and J dropped 2; count of bases not matched to a gene: 4. The CDR3 extends over 15 amino acids. CDR3 sequence (DNA): TGTGCCAGCAGCTTAGATGGGACTAGAGCCTACGAGCAGTACTTC. It encodes CASSLDGTRAYEQYF. The full variable domain, completed using reference TRBV7-9 and TRBJ2-7, is DTGVSQNPRHKITKRGQNVTFRCDPISEHNRLYWYRQTLGQGPEFLTYFQNEAQLEKSRLLSDRFSAERPKGSFSTLEIQRTEQGDSAMYLCASSLDGTRAYEQYFGPGTRLTVT.

The chain uses TRBV6-6 and TRBJ2-7, with 7 positions matching TRBD2. CDR3 length: 15 residues. Trimming removed 6 bases from V and 0 bases from J; junction bases left unmatched: 8. CDR1 and CDR2 from the germline V gene are MNHNY and SVGAGI (reference sequence). The CDR3 nucleotides read TGTGCCAGCAGATCTTACGGGGGGAGCTCCTACGAGCAGTACTTC. It encodes CASRSYGGSSYEQYF.

The chain is built from TRBV5-1 and TRBJ2-7; D uncertain. This CDR3 contains 12 residues. The germline CDR1 and CDR2 sequences are SGHRS and YFSETQ. Trimming removed 4 bases from V and 3 bases from J, with 8 bases in between. The DNA of the CDR3 is TGCGCCAGCAGCCAAACGGGCTACGAGCAGTACTTC. This encodes CASSQTGYEQYF.

Only a few counts were recorded for this clone. The V call is TRBV7-9, the J call TRBJ2-5; no reliable D call. Germline loops: CDR1 SEHNR, CDR2 FQNEAQ (reference sequence). The CDR3 contains 14 residues. V gave up 3 bases and J gave up 2 bases, with 10 bases separating them. Here the CDR3 reads CASSLTMQQETQYF. The CDR3 bases are TGTGCCAGCAGCTTGACAATGCAACAAGAGACCCAGTACTTC. Filled out from reference TRBV7-9 and TRBJ2-5, the complete variable domain reads DTGVSQNPRHKITKRGQNVTFRCDPISEHNRLYWYRQTLGQGPEFLTYFQNEAQLEKSRLLSDRFSAERPKGSFSTLEIQRTEQGDSAMYLCASSLTMQQETQYFGPGTRLLVL.

The chain recombines TRBV2 with TRBJ2-7; D could derive from TRBD1 or TRBD2 (5 bases each). Germline CDR1 and CDR2: SNHLY and FYNNEI. The V gene lost 9 bases and the J gene lost 0 bases, with 12 bases spanning the gap. The CDR3 totals 13 residues. The CDR3 is CARGTPSSYEQYF. The CDR3 DNA sequence: TGTGCCAGGGGGACGCCGAGCTCCTACGAGCAGTACTTC.

The rearrangement links TRBV28 to TRBJ1-5, with a weak D call TRBD1 (6 bases). Germline V CDR1 and CDR2: MDHEN, SYDVKM. This CDR3 region has 12 residues. As DNA, the CDR3 is TGTGCTTGGGGGGCGCTCAATCAGCCCCAGCATTTT. Its protein is CAWGALNQPQHF.

The chain employs TRBV29-1 and TRBJ2-5; TRBD1 matches at 11 bases. CDR1 and CDR2 from the germline V gene are SQVTM and ANQGSEA. The V segment lost 7 bases and the J segment 4 bases; nucleotides outside the gene matches: 5. CDR3 size: 13 residues. CDR3 nucleotides: TGCAGCGGACGGACAGGGGGCACAGAGACCCAGTACTTC. Its protein product is CSGRTGGTETQYF.

The chain uses TRBV28 and TRBJ2-2; D is possibly TRBD1 (5 bases). In germline, CDR1 is MDHEN, CDR2 SYDVKM. The CDR3 runs to 14 residues. Trimming removed 2 bases at V and 4 bases at J, with 8 bases between. CDR3 region: CASSLQGATGELFF. CDR3 nucleotide sequence: TGTGCCAGCAGTTTACAGGGCGCCACCGGGGAGCTGTTTTTT.

J is TRBJ2-2 and V is TRBV5-1, with D unclear. The V and J ends lost 0 bases and 1 base respectively, with 13 bases between them. Looked up from germline, CDR1 is SGHRS and CDR2 is YFSETQ. This CDR3 region has 17 residues. DNA of the CDR3: TGCGCCAGCAGCTTGGAGCCAGGCCCACTGAACACCGGGGAGCTGTTTTTT. Its protein is CASSLEPGPLNTGELFF.

The chain is built from TRBV4-3 and TRBJ1-3; D uncertain. The V gene's germline CDR1 is LGHNA and CDR2 YSLEER. V was trimmed by 3 bases and J by 0 bases, leaving 15 bases between them. The CDR3 contains 17 residues. The CDR3 coding sequence is TGCGCCAGCAGCCAGGCCGTATCCCCCCCCTCTGGAAACACCATATATTTT. It codes for CASSQAVSPPSGNTIYF.

The chain couples TRBV25-1 to TRBJ2-2; TRBD1 or TRBD2 may be the D gene (5 bases each). V was shortened by 2 bases and J by 5 bases, with 18 bases between the two germline ends. The V gene's germline CDR1 is MGHDK and CDR2 SYGVNS. The CDR3 has 17 amino acids. The CDR3 DNA reads as TGTGCCAGCAGTGAACTGGGTCGGGGACGTGAGACCGGGGAGCTGTTTTTT. Translated, it gives CASSELGRGRETGELFF.

The chain combines TRBV7-9 with TRBJ2-2, with TRBD2 identical over 8 bases. With V trimmed by 6 bases and J by 3 bases, 6 bases remained unmatched. Germline V lookup: CDR1 SEHNR, CDR2 FQNEAQ (reference sequence). The CDR3 runs 15 residues. The CDR3 DNA follows: TGTGCCAGCAGGATAGCGGGACGGGACACCGGGGAGCTGTTTTTT. Translating it yields CASRIAGRDTGELFF. The full variable domain, with the rest looked up from reference TRBV7-9 and TRBJ2-2, is DTGVSQNPRHKITKRGQNVTFRCDPISEHNRLYWYRQTLGQGPEFLTYFQNEAQLEKSRLLSDRFSAERPKGSFSTLEIQRTEQGDSAMYLCASRIAGRDTGELFFGEGSRLTVL.

CDR3 protein: CASSPIRYRDNRELFF. CDR3 coding DNA: TGTGCCAGCAGCCCAATTCGGTACAGGGATAATAGGGAGCTGTTTTTT. The chain has TRBV7-3 and TRBJ2-2; tentative D call: TRBD1 (6 bases). The CDR3 contains 16 residues. Trimming removed 5 bases from V and 9 bases from J, with 22 bases in between. Germline CDR1 is SGHTA and CDR2 is FQGTGA.

This clone has a handful of counts. The chain recombines TRBV18 with TRBJ2-5; perhaps TRBD2 as D (5 bases). V was trimmed by 6 bases and J by 1 base, leaving 12 bases between them. The CDR3 contains 14 residues. Germline V gene data show CDR1 as KGHSH and CDR2 as LQKENI. CDR3 protein: CASSSESGQETQYF. The DNA for the CDR3 is TGTGCCAGCTCGTCGGAGAGCGGCCAAGAGACCCAGTACTTC.

V usage is TRBV5-1 and J usage is TRBJ1-1; 7 bases fit TRBD1. Germline V lookup: CDR1 SGHRS, CDR2 YFSETQ. This CDR3 comprises 14 residues. The J segment lost 1 base and the V segment lost 3 bases, leaving 3 bases of the junction unmatched. Here the CDR3 reads CASSSRQGNTEAFF. CDR3 DNA sequence: TGCGCCAGCAGCTCGAGACAGGGGAACACTGAAGCTTTCTTT.

The CDR3 bases are TGTGCCAGCAGCTTCGACAGCTCCGCGAATCCTTACGAGCAGTACTTC. Amino acids: CASSFDSSANPYEQYF. V is TRBV5-6 and J is TRBJ2-7; possible D gene TRBD1, 5 bases. Germline-derived CDR1 and CDR2 are SGHDT and YYEEEE. This CDR3 comprises 16 residues. V was cut by 2 bases and J by 4 bases, with 19 bases left in between.

This clone has just one count. The J gene is TRBJ2-7, the V gene TRBV13; 8 bases map to TRBD1. Germline values: CDR1 PRHDT, CDR2 FYEKMQ (reference sequence). This CDR3 is built from 18 residues. With V trimmed by 4 bases and J by 7 bases, 21 bases remained unmatched. The CDR3, as DNA: TGTGCCAGCAGCTCCCTTCTTCCCGGGGGCAGGGGGACAGGTGAGCAGTACTTC. Protein product: CASSSLLPGGRGTGEQYF.

This chain connects TRBV9 to TRBJ2-7; D is perhaps TRBD1 or TRBD2 (5 bases each). Germline CDR1 reads SGDLS; CDR2 reads YYNGEE. This CDR3 spans 15 amino acids. V lost 0 bases and J 0 bases, leaving 10 bases between the germline ends. CDR3 bases: TGTGCCAGCAGCGTAGGGGACCCAAGCTCCTACGAGCAGTACTTC. Its translation: CASSVGDPSSYEQYF.

V is TRBV5-1 and J is TRBJ1-1; D ambiguous. The V and J ends lost 0 bases and 1 base respectively, with 10 bases between them. Germline values: CDR1 SGHRS, CDR2 YFSETQ. The CDR3 extends over 15 amino acids. As DNA, the CDR3 is TGCGCCAGCAGCTTGGATAAGCACACGAACACTGAAGCTTTCTTT. This gives the protein CASSLDKHTNTEAFF.

The J gene is TRBJ1-4, the V gene TRBV5-1; TRBD1 aligns across 8 bases. The V and J ends lost 0 bases and 5 bases, in that order; junction bases with no gene match: 3. CDR1 is SGHRS and CDR2 is YFSETQ in the germline V gene. This CDR3 has 15 residues. The DNA of the CDR3 is TGCGCCAGCAGCTTGGCCGGGACAGGAAATGAAAAACTGTTTTTT. Protein product: CASSLAGTGNEKLFF.

The chain joins TRBV5-6 to TRBJ1-1, with TRBD1 as a possible D gene (6 bases). Between the trimmed V and J ends, which lost 0 bases and 11 bases, there was a span of 11 bases. Germline lookup yields CDR1 SGHDT and CDR2 YYEEEE. This CDR3 is 12 amino acids long. DNA for the CDR3: TGTGCCAGCAGCTTGGCCGAGGGGGAGGCTTTCTTT. This translates into CASSLAEGEAFF.

The gene calls are TRBV6-1 and TRBJ2-1; maybe TRBD2 (6 bases). This CDR3 is built from 15 residues. Germline lookup yields CDR1 MNHNS and CDR2 SASEGT. Trimming cost V 7 bases and J 4 bases, with 17 bases left between them. The CDR3 loop is CASNVGGGPYNEQFF. The CDR3, as DNA: TGTGCCAGCAATGTCGGGGGAGGACCATACAATGAGCAGTTCTTC.

The chain links TRBV6-6 to TRBJ2-3; a weak D match, TRBD2 (6 bases). The germline V and J ends were trimmed by 7 bases and 4 bases, with 15 bases remaining between them. The CDR3 runs 14 residues. The germline V gene encodes CDR1 MNHNY and CDR2 SVGAGI (reference sequence). The CDR3 spells CASTPGVGADTQYF. CDR3 DNA sequence: TGTGCCAGCACCCCGGGGGTCGGGGCAGATACGCAGTATTTT.

This clone was picked up one time. The V gene is TRBV7-9, the J gene TRBJ1-4; 7 nucleotides line up with TRBD1. This CDR3 contains 14 residues. Germline CDR1 SEHNR, CDR2 FQNEAQ (reference sequence). The junction had 2 bases not matched to a gene; V was cut back by 2 bases and J by 5 bases. The CDR3 region is CASSLRQGNEKLFF. The CDR3 coding sequence is TGTGCCAGCAGCTTAAGACAGGGAAATGAAAAACTGTTTTTT. The full variable domain, in which reference TRBV7-9 and TRBJ1-4 provide the parts outside the CDR3, is DTGVSQNPRHKITKRGQNVTFRCDPISEHNRLYWYRQTLGQGPEFLTYFQNEAQLEKSRLLSDRFSAERPKGSFSTLEIQRTEQGDSAMYLCASSLRQGNEKLFFGSGTQLSVL.